This T cell receptor beta chain was obtained from a study of brain T cells in children with intractable seizures (dated by TCRdb to the early 2020s). Study-level background: Resected brain tissue from 53 pediatric epilepsy surgery cases was initially screened for immune gene transcripts with a NanoString immunology panel. Among the roughly twelve selected surgery cases, pre-surgery blood was additionally sequenced for eight, leaving four cases with brain tissue only.

The germline V end is reduced by 3 bases and the J end by 5 bases; junction bases left unmatched: 11. Based on the germline V gene, the CDR1 and CDR2 sequences are MNHEY and SVGAGI. Inclusive of the bounding cysteine and phenylalanine, the CDR3 is 16 residues long. This entry keeps only the CDR3 DNA: 48 bases, framed from base 1. This sample's time point label indicates: blood from clinic visit 5 months post-surgery; TSC patient then seizure free. The surgery cases that showed the highest brain T cell transcript signatures were chosen for TCR beta chain sequencing of brain tissue, and of blood when it was available. Before surgery, patients had received at least one anti-epileptic drug. The TCR-sequenced patients were children whose drug-resistant epilepsy was caused by tuberous sclerosis complex, focal cortical dysplasia, Rasmussen encephalitis or hemimegalencephaly. The Monarch genomic DNA purification kit was used to extract bulk genomic DNA from unsorted brain tissue and from whole blood.

Points on this clone: There is no known antigen for this receptor. No much larger clonotype is one base removed from it; base qualities were not supplied.

The immunoSEQ assay was applied to genomic DNA to generate the TCR beta chain sequences. In the authors' own workflow: CDR3 sequences not starting with the conserved framework cysteine at position 104 were manually removed. To get clonality, the normalized Shannon's Diversity Index was subtracted from one, giving values from 0 (maximal diversity) to 1 (oligoclonal). Chi-squared comparison-of-proportions tests assessed whether the same CDR3 differed in frequency between samples, such as brain versus blood. Public clonotypes were found by searching immuneACCESS, and the VDJdb browser was used to assess similarity to known antiviral clonotypes. The table was pulled from immuneACCESS by TCRdb, which kept in-frame rearrangements only. Such tables lose some clones; where checked, under half of the loss comes from unresolved V genes, and the rest has no known cause. V and J calls and clone size are given by that table; D and trimming were obtained from the DNA. The sample profile shows 340,000 or so clones; about 94% of them were found once. Roughly 6% of the sample belongs to the ten largest clones.

What the work shows at the level of the full study, not this receptor alone: Viral specificity was inferred solely from CDR3 sequence similarity, and the HCMV serostatus of the patients was not known. Because pre- and post-surgery blood were sequenced to different depths, clones absent from the pre-surgery sample may reflect undersampling.

The TCR originated in a boy under two years old with tuberous sclerosis and intractable seizures. Rearrangement joined TRBV6-5 to TRBJ2-5; the junction holds 8 bases that match TRBD2. Specimen: peripheral blood, collected more than 4 months after surgery. The nucleotide sequence is TGTGCCAGCAGTTATCCGGACCGAACGGGGGGGGAGACCCAGTACTTC. This sequence encodes CASSYPDRTGGETQYF.